One and the same sample provided the 24 T cell receptor beta chains below, sequenced in a study of liver allograft versus peripheral blood T cells. Whole-study context: Transplanted livers held T cell receptor repertoires, and these were compared with repertoires in recipients' peripheral blood.

In TCRdb, the reads were re-called with MiXCR into one record per CDR3 protein. The sample yields 5,500 to 6,000 distinct CDR3 sequences, over 12% seen once. The receptors were sampled from a human patient who had a liver transplant. T cells may partly derive from the graft donor.

This clonotype is labeled medium-sized. CDR3 sequence: CASSLSRQENTIYF. CDR3 DNA sequence: TGTGCCAGCAGTTTATCGCGACAAGAAAACACCATATATTTT. The gene calls are TRBV27 and TRBJ1-3; D gene uncertain. The germline gives CDR1 MNHEY, CDR2 SMNVEV (reference sequence). The CDR3 consists of 14 residues. V was trimmed by 0 bases and J by 6 bases, leaving 9 bases between them.

This clonotype rates as medium-sized (0.01 to 0.1%). This chain links TRBV28 with TRBJ1-1, with 9 bases identical to TRBD1. The CDR3 is made up of 16 amino acids. The V and J ends lost 5 bases and 0 bases, in that order; junction bases with no gene match: 7. The germline gives CDR1 MDHEN, CDR2 SYDVKM. CDR3 sequence (DNA): TGTGCCAGCAGTCTGTACAGGGGGCTCGTGAACACTGAAGCTTTCTTT. Translating it yields CASSLYRGLVNTEAFF.

About this clonotype: With a far larger clone one base away, a read error is the likely cause. The CDR3 bases are TGTGCCAGCAGTGTACAAGACCGGGGGACTGAAGCTTTCTTT. Protein sequence: CASSVQDRGTEAFF. This chain uses TRBV10-2 with TRBJ1-1, with TRBD1 as a possible D gene (5 bases). Germline V gene sequence: CDR1 WSHSY, CDR2 SAAADI. The CDR3 length is 14 residues.

This sequence joins TRBV20-1 and TRBJ1-1; D is undetermined. CDR1 and CDR2 (germline): DFQATT, SNEGSKA (reference sequence). V shed 0 bases and J shed 4 bases, with 9 bases lying between them. CDR3 length equals 13 residues. DNA for the CDR3: TGCAGTGCTAGAGAAGAGAGGATCACTGAAGCTTTCTTT. It translates to CSAREERITEAFF.

The chain couples TRBV7-3 to TRBJ2-2, with a possible D match to TRBD2 (6 bases). The germline V gene encodes CDR1 SGHTA and CDR2 FQGTGA. V was cut by 5 bases and J by 5 bases, with 15 bases left in between. This CDR3 contains 15 residues. The CDR3 loop reads CASSRGGAGTGELFF. The DNA for the CDR3 is TGTGCCAGCAGCAGAGGAGGGGCAGGGACCGGGGAGCTGTTTTTT. Filled out from reference TRBV7-3 and TRBJ2-2, the complete variable domain reads GAGVSQTPSNKVTEKGKYVELRCDPISGHTALYWYRQSLGQGPEFLIYFQGTGAADDSGLPNDRFFAVRPEGSVSTLKIQRTERGDSAVYLCASSRGGAGTGELFFGEGSRLTVL.

With respect to this clonotype: A much larger clone lies one base from this, so it may be a read error. The rearrangement joins TRBV6-5 to TRBJ1-2; possible D gene TRBD1, 5 bases. The CDR3 is 20 amino acids. Germline values: CDR1 MNHEY, CDR2 SVGAGI. V lost 8 bases and J 0 bases, leaving 31 bases between the germline ends. The chain's CDR3 is CASPLIFPPLVTRANYGYTF. CDR3 DNA sequence: TGTGCCAGCCCCCTTATTTTTCCCCCTTTGGTCACCAGGGCTAACTATGGCTACACCTTC.

By frequency in the sample, this clonotype is medium-sized. Written as DNA, the CDR3 is TGCAGCGTTGGGACTGAAGCTTTCTTT. Amino acid sequence: CSVGTEAFF. V gene TRBV29-1 combines with J gene TRBJ1-1; no definite D call. CDR1 and CDR2 from the germline V gene are SQVTM and ANQGSEA. The CDR3 contains 9 residues. Trimming took off 4 bases at V and 5 bases at J, with 2 bases between the two ends.

This clonotype ranks as medium-sized. The rearrangement uses TRBV6-1 and TRBJ1-1; D may be TRBD1 (5 bases). CDR1 is MNHNS and CDR2 is SASEGT in the germline V gene. The CDR3 spans 14 residues. V gave up 6 bases and J gave up 1 base, with 12 bases separating them. The DNA of the CDR3 is TGTGCCAGCAGCCCCGGGACCCCGAACACTGAAGCTTTCTTT. Protein: CASSPGTPNTEAFF.

Relative to its sample, this clonotype is medium-sized. The chain has TRBV5-6 and TRBJ2-3, with 8 bases matching TRBD2. CDR1 SGHDT and CDR2 YYEEEE come from the germline V gene. This CDR3 has 16 residues. V trimming: 5 bases; J trimming: 0 bases; junction bases outside the gene matches: 8. The CDR3 loop reads CASRLIAGYSTDTQYF. The DNA of the CDR3 is TGTGCCAGCAGGCTTATAGCGGGGTATAGCACAGATACGCAGTATTTT.

The chain combines TRBV10-1 with TRBJ1-6, with 8 bases aligning to TRBD1. CDR3 size: 17 residues. V gave up 3 bases and J gave up 0 bases; unmatched junction bases: 4. Germline V CDR1 and CDR2: WNHNN, SYGVQD (reference sequence). In DNA, the CDR3 is TGCGCCAGCAGTGAAAGACAGGGGTTCTCCTATAATTCACCCCTCCACTTT. It encodes CASSERQGFSYNSPLHF.

By sample fraction, this clonotype is medium-sized. This sequence joins TRBV18 and TRBJ1-2, with 7 bases fitting TRBD1. Germline V gene sequence: CDR1 KGHSH, CDR2 LQKENI. V was pared by 6 bases and J by 8 bases, with 15 bases of the junction left unmatched. This CDR3 has 15 residues. The CDR3 loop reads CASSPSPDRVSGYTF. The CDR3 DNA reads TGTGCCAGCTCTCCCAGCCCTGACAGGGTTTCCGGCTACACCTTC.

V and J are TRBV28 and TRBJ2-7; D unresolved. CDR1 is MDHEN, CDR2 SYDVKM, per germline. The CDR3 contains 13 residues. Trimming left V 5 bases short and J 3 bases short, with 11 bases between. The CDR3 coding sequence is TGTGCCAGCAGTCTCCCCCAGAACTACGAGCAGTACTTC. Amino acid sequence: CASSLPQNYEQYF.

The rearrangement links TRBV3-1 to TRBJ1-1; tentatively, D is TRBD1 (5 bases). Germline CDR1 is LGHDT and CDR2 is YNNKEL (reference sequence). The CDR3 runs to 16 residues. V was clipped by 4 bases and J by 1 base, with 16 bases between them. DNA for the CDR3: TGTGCCAGCAGCCCTATAGGGGTTTATGAGAACACTGAAGCTTTCTTT. Translation: CASSPIGVYENTEAFF.

This clonotype was seen a handful of times. The chain combines TRBV25-1 with TRBJ2-7; tentatively, D is TRBD2 (5 bases). Germline V gene lookup returns CDR1 MGHDK and CDR2 SYGVNS. This CDR3 is built from 17 residues. The V and J ends lost 3 bases and 2 bases respectively, with 20 bases between them. The CDR3 bases are TGTGCCAGCAGTGACTTCATGGAGGAGCAGAGCGCCTACGAGCAGTACTTC. Residues: CASSDFMEEQSAYEQYF.

This clonotype was recorded a few times. V usage is TRBV12-3 or TRBV12-4 and J usage is TRBJ1-6; D uncertain. V was pared by 5 bases and J by 1 base, with 15 bases between. This CDR3 contains 17 residues. In DNA form, the CDR3 reads TGTGCCAGCAGTAAGGGTCTCATGTTTTCCTATAATTCACCCCTCCACTTT. This sequence encodes CASSKGLMFSYNSPLHF.

This clonotype was detected ten times or more. The gene calls are TRBV6-5 and TRBJ2-7; D uncertain. The CDR3 is 15 amino acids. Germline CDR1 and CDR2: MNHEY and SVGAGI. V lost 0 bases, J lost 3 bases, and 12 bases lay in between. The CDR3 coding sequence is TGTGCCAGCAGTTACTCGATACCAGACATCTACGAGCAGTACTTC. Its translation: CASSYSIPDIYEQYF.

This clonotype is medium-sized in the sample. This chain joins TRBV19 and TRBJ1-6, with D perhaps matching TRBD1 (6 bases). Per germline, CDR1 LNHDA and CDR2 SQIVND (reference sequence). CDR3 length equals 15 residues. V was pared by 6 bases and J by 5 bases, with 14 bases between. In DNA, the CDR3 is TGTGCCAGTAGCCCGGACAGTGCCAATAATTCACCCCTCCACTTT. It specifies CASSPDSANNSPLHF. Full variable domain (outside the CDR3, taken from reference TRBV19 and TRBJ1-6): DGGITQSPKYLFRKEGQNVTLSCEQNLNHDAMYWYRQDPGQGLRLIYYSQIVNDFQKGDIAEGYSVSREKKESFPLTVTSAQKNPTAFYLCASSPDSANNSPLHFGNGTRLTVT.

This clonotype is deemed medium-sized. V usage is TRBV28 and J usage is TRBJ1-5, with TRBD1 matching 7 bases. V lost 6 bases to trimming and J lost 4 bases; unmatched junction nucleotides: 9. Germline CDR1 MDHEN, CDR2 SYDVKM. This CDR3 is built from 15 residues. The CDR3 nucleotides read TGTGCCAGCAGGGGGGGGGCAGGGGGAAATCAGCCCCAGCATTTT. This sequence encodes CASRGGAGGNQPQHF. Looking up the rest from reference TRBV28 and TRBJ1-5 gives the full variable domain: DVKVTQSSRYLVKRTGEKVFLECVQDMDHENMFWYRQDPGLGLRLIYFSYDVKMKEKGDIPEGYSVSREKKERFSLILESASTNQTSMYLCASRGGAGGNQPQHFGDGTRLSIL.

This chain joins TRBV24-1 and TRBJ1-4; D is undetermined. The CDR3 has 13 residues. The germline V and J ends were trimmed by 7 bases and 4 bases, with 9 bases remaining between them. Germline lookup yields CDR1 KGHDR and CDR2 SFDVKD. DNA of the CDR3: TGTGCCACCAGGGCGGCCGATAATGAAAAACTGTTTTTT. Amino acids: CATRAADNEKLFF.

This clonotype counts as medium-sized. The chain uses TRBV27 and TRBJ1-6, with D unclear. With 2 bases removed from V and 6 bases from J, the gap between germline ends came to 8 bases. The CDR3 runs 14 residues. The V gene's germline CDR1 is MNHEY and CDR2 SMNVEV (reference sequence). The CDR3 sequence is CASSLGQSNSPLHF. The DNA for the CDR3 is TGTGCCAGCAGTTTAGGTCAGAGTAATTCACCCCTCCACTTT.

This clonotype is classed as medium-sized. The chain is built from TRBV6-1 and TRBJ2-2, with a tentative D call TRBD1 (5 bases). The V end was cut by 6 bases, the J end by 3 bases, with 11 bases between. This CDR3 contains 14 residues. Germline CDR1 MNHNS, CDR2 SASEGT. CDR3 residues: CASRSRADTGELFF. As DNA, the CDR3 is TGTGCCAGCAGGTCCAGGGCCGACACCGGGGAGCTGTTTTTT.

This clonotype is classed as medium-sized. The chain recombines TRBV6-1 with TRBJ1-6; no definite D call. In germline, CDR1 is MNHNS, CDR2 SASEGT. This CDR3 region has 13 residues. Between the trimmed V and J ends, which lost 2 bases and 8 bases, there was a span of 7 bases. DNA of the CDR3: TGTGCCAGCAGTGAACTCGGTTATTCACCCCTCCACTTT. Translated, it gives CASSELGYSPLHF.

The V and J genes are TRBV4-2 and TRBJ1-2; D not certain. The CDR3 totals 14 residues. Germline CDR1 reads LGHNA; CDR2 reads YNFKEQ. V lost 2 bases and J lost 4, with 11 bases in between. CDR3 loop: CASSQRTASYGYTF. The CDR3 DNA is TGTGCCAGCAGCCAACGTACAGCCTCCTATGGCTACACCTTC.

This clonotype is classed as medium-sized. The chain combines TRBV7-9 with TRBJ1-1; 11 bases agree with TRBD1. Unmatched junction bases numbered 5, after V lost 5 bases and J lost 3 bases. In germline, CDR1 is SEHNR, CDR2 FQNEAQ (reference sequence). CDR3 length equals 15 residues. CDR3 DNA: TGTGCCAGCAGCCCGGACAGGGGGCGATACACTGAAGCTTTCTTT. Translated, it gives CASSPDRGRYTEAFF.